The 30 T cell receptor beta chains given below trace back to one sample, sequenced in a study of neoadjuvant anti-PD-1 for oral cavity cancer. Sequenced by immunoSEQ multiplex PCR; TCRdb stores in-frame clones only, minus some. The sample shows some 40,000 clones, roughly two fifths of them seen only once. Time point noted: after neoadjuvant nivolumab, at surgical resection. Source: tumor tissue, taken after nivolumab (anti-PD-1) treatment. The receptor source for this set is a person between 40 and 85 years old with oral cavity squamous cell carcinoma.

This clone came up once. V gene TRBV15 combines with J gene TRBJ1-1, with 7 nucleotides matching TRBD1. The ends lost 2 bases at V and 1 base at J; junction bases unmatched: 10. The CDR3 contains 17 residues. Germline CDR1 LNHNV, CDR2 YYDKDF (reference sequence). CDR3 protein: CATSRTRQGPGNTEAFF. CDR3 nucleotide sequence: TGTGCCACCAGCAGAACCCGACAGGGACCGGGGAACACTGAAGCTTTCTTT.

This clone was recorded a few times. The V gene is TRBV12-5, the J gene TRBJ1-6; TRBD1 matches 7 bases. CDR3 length: 15 residues. Germline V gene lookup returns CDR1 LGHNT and CDR2 FRNRAP. V was pared by 0 bases and J by 9 bases, with 5 bases of the junction left unmatched. The CDR3 region has the DNA TGTGCTAGTGGTTTGGTGGCAGGGGGATTTTCACCCCTCCACTTT. Amino acid sequence: CASGLVAGGFSPLHF.

This clone appeared once. The CDR3 region has the DNA TGTGCCAGCAGTTACTCGTCGGGACAGTACGTGACTGAAGCTTTCTTT. It specifies CASSYSSGQYVTEAFF. V is TRBV6-5 and J is TRBJ1-1; 7 nucleotides agree with TRBD1. Trimming removed 0 bases from V and 5 bases from J; junction bases left unmatched: 9. From germline, CDR1 is MNHEY and CDR2 SVGAGI. The CDR3 sequence is 16 residues long.

V usage is TRBV11-2 and J usage is TRBJ2-6; D perhaps matches TRBD1 (5 bases). The V end was cut by 4 bases, the J end by 6 bases, with 19 bases between. This CDR3 contains 17 residues. Germline V gives CDR1 SGHAT, CDR2 FQNNGV. The chain's CDR3 is CASSSLRAARMANVLTF. CDR3 bases: TGTGCCAGCAGCTCCCTCAGGGCTGCTCGGATGGCCAACGTCCTGACTTTC.

The chain joins TRBV5-1 to TRBJ2-1; D unclear. The CDR3 consists of 15 residues. The V end was cut by 4 bases, the J end by 0 bases, with 11 bases between. In germline, CDR1 is SGHRS, CDR2 YFSETQ. The CDR3 here is CASSADSSSYNEQFF. CDR3 nucleotides: TGCGCCAGCAGCGCTGACTCAAGCTCCTACAATGAGCAGTTCTTC.

CDR3 sequence (DNA): TGTGCCAGCAGTTACTCCCACAGGGGCCTCTATGGCTACACCTTC. This translates into CASSYSHRGLYGYTF. The chain links TRBV6-5 to TRBJ1-2, with 7 bases matching TRBD1. CDR1 is MNHEY, CDR2 SVGAGI, per germline. V lost 0 bases and J lost 4; bases outside the gene matches: 5. The CDR3 contains 15 residues.

This clone was seen more than once but under ten times. The chain couples TRBV11-3 to TRBJ2-7; tentative D call: TRBD2 (6 bases). The germline V gene encodes CDR1 SGHNT and CDR2 YENEEA. This CDR3 spans 13 amino acids. Trimming took 0 bases from V and 6 from J, leaving 9 bases between them. Here the CDR3 DNA reads TGTGCCAGCAGCTTAGATGTGGGGGGCGAGCAGTACTTC. Its protein is CASSLDVGGEQYF. The whole variable domain, filled in from reference TRBV11-3 and TRBJ2-7, reads EAGVVQSPRYKIIEKKQPVAFWCNPISGHNTLYWYLQNLGQGPELLIRYENEEAVDDSQLPKDRFSAERLKGVDSTLKIQPAELGDSAVYLCASSLDVGGEQYFGPGTRLTVT.

The genes are TRBV2 and TRBJ1-2; TRBD1 aligns across 9 bases. CDR1 and CDR2 (germline): SNHLY, FYNNEI. This CDR3 comprises 13 residues. J lost 4 bases, V lost 10 bases, and 7 bases had no gene match. The CDR3 sequence is CANSGTGLYGYTF. The DNA for the CDR3 is TGTGCCAACTCCGGGACAGGGCTCTATGGCTACACCTTC.

In this sample, this clone turned up a few times. The chain uses TRBV9 and TRBJ1-2, with TRBD1 matching over 7 bases. Germline trimming cut 5 bases from V and 4 bases from J; bases unmatched to any gene: 8. CDR3 size: 14 residues. Germline values: CDR1 SGDLS, CDR2 YYNGEE. This CDR3 is CASSSGGATYGYTF. CDR3 nucleotide sequence: TGTGCCAGCAGTTCAGGGGGAGCCACCTATGGCTACACCTTC.

The genes are TRBV2 and TRBJ2-1, with a weak D call TRBD2 (6 bases). The V and J ends lost 6 bases and 10 bases respectively, with 16 bases between them. Germline V CDR1 and CDR2: SNHLY, FYNNEI. This CDR3 region has 13 residues. CDR3 nucleotide sequence: TGTGCCAGCAGCCCTATTACTAGCACCGAGCAGTTCTTC. Protein: CASSPITSTEQFF.

Ten or more counts support this clone. The chain is built from TRBV15 and TRBJ2-1; D not resolved. V lost 2 bases and J lost 5, with 7 bases in between. The CDR3 is 13 residues long. Germline CDR1 LNHNV, CDR2 YYDKDF (reference sequence). The CDR3 DNA sequence: TGTGCCACCAGCAGACAAATTGACAATGAGCAGTTCTTC. It encodes CATSRQIDNEQFF.

This clone was picked up a small number of times. CDR3 in amino acids: CSVPGYSDYNEQFF. The CDR3 coding sequence is TGCAGCGTCCCTGGCTACTCAGACTACAATGAGCAGTTCTTC. The chain has TRBV29-1 and TRBJ2-1; no reliable D call. CDR3 length equals 14 residues. Germline loops: CDR1 SQVTM, CDR2 ANQGSEA. V lost 6 bases and J 3 bases, leaving 15 bases between the germline ends.

The chain is built from TRBV4-1 and TRBJ1-3; no definite D call. This CDR3 is built from 17 residues. CDR1 MGHRA and CDR2 YSYEKL come from the germline V gene. Trimming removed 1 base at V and 0 bases at J, with 13 bases between. The CDR3 loop reads CASSQASNGISGNTIYF. The CDR3 DNA is TGCGCCAGCAGCCAAGCGAGTAACGGGATCTCTGGAAACACCATATATTTT.

This clone appeared a few times. The CDR3, as DNA: TGTGCCTGGAATCTAGACAGCGAGGGTGGCTACACCTTC. Its translation is CAWNLDSEGGYTF. The chain has TRBV30 and TRBJ1-2, with D perhaps TRBD1 (5 bases). Trimming removed 4 bases at V and 7 bases at J, with 16 bases between. The CDR3 has 13 amino acids. Germline V gene lookup returns CDR1 GTSNPN and CDR2 SVGIG (reference sequence).

This sequence joins TRBV5-1 and TRBJ1-1, with D possibly being TRBD1 (5 bases). V lost 3 bases to trimming and J lost 3 bases, with 18 bases between them. The CDR3 loop spans 16 amino acids. Germline V gene lookup returns CDR1 SGHRS and CDR2 YFSETQ. The CDR3 spells CASSWQGGGGDTEAFF. CDR3 bases: TGCGCCAGCAGCTGGCAGGGAGGAGGCGGGGACACTGAAGCTTTCTTT.

This clone occurred many times. The chain uses TRBV28 and TRBJ1-1; 7 bases match TRBD1. The CDR3 loop spans 12 amino acids. J was trimmed by 8 bases and V by 5 bases; bases with no gene match: 5. Germline assignment: CDR1 MDHEN and CDR2 SYDVKM. The CDR3 region has the DNA TGTGCCAGCAGTCGACCGGGACAGGAAGCTTTCTTT. This encodes CASSRPGQEAFF. The full variable domain, its missing parts supplied by reference TRBV28 and TRBJ1-1, is DVKVTQSSRYLVKRTGEKVFLECVQDMDHENMFWYRQDPGLGLRLIYFSYDVKMKEKGDIPEGYSVSREKKERFSLILESASTNQTSMYLCASSRPGQEAFFGQGTRLTVV.

The chain recombines TRBV12-5 with TRBJ2-5; TRBD2 is a possible D gene (5 bases). The ends were cut back, 6 bases at V and 2 bases at J, with 13 bases in the middle. Germline lookup yields CDR1 LGHNT and CDR2 FRNRAP. There are 14 residues in the CDR3. CDR3 protein: CASGRTSAQETQYF. The CDR3 DNA follows: TGTGCTAGTGGACGTACTAGTGCACAAGAGACCCAGTACTTC.

Only a few counts were recorded for this clone. The rearrangement links TRBV29-1 to TRBJ1-2, with a tentative D call TRBD1 (6 bases). V dropped 7 bases and J dropped 4 bases, with 16 bases sitting between them. CDR3 size: 13 residues. In germline, CDR1 is SQVTM, CDR2 ANQGSEA. The CDR3 here is CSASAGAGYGYTF. In DNA, the CDR3 is TGCAGCGCTTCGGCGGGGGCCGGCTATGGCTACACCTTC.

This chain joins TRBV19 and TRBJ2-1, with 10 positions matching TRBD2. Germline V gene lookup returns CDR1 LNHDA and CDR2 SQIVND (reference sequence). The CDR3 consists of 15 residues. V shed 4 bases and J 5 bases; nucleotides not matched to a gene: 5. CDR3 in DNA: TGTGCCAGTAGTAAGGGGACTAGCGTACACAATGAGCAGTTCTTC. This translates into CASSKGTSVHNEQFF.

This clone was detected only a few times. The rearrangement uses TRBV11-1 and TRBJ2-3; D ambiguous. The CDR3 length is 12 residues. Germline-derived CDR1 and CDR2 are SGHAT and FQDESV (reference sequence). V lost 8 bases and J 1 base, leaving 7 bases between the germline ends. CDR3 amino acids: CASALRTDTQYF. CDR3 DNA: TGTGCCAGCGCCTTGCGCACAGATACGCAGTATTTT.

The chain combines TRBV6-5 with TRBJ1-2; 10 positions agree with TRBD1. This CDR3 is built from 14 residues. Per the germline V gene, CDR1 is MNHEY and CDR2 is SVGAGI. V was clipped by 7 bases and J by 8 bases; unmatched bases: 10. CDR3 sequence (DNA): TGTGCCAGCAACGGACAGGGGGGGGGAGTAGGCTACACCTTC. Its protein product is CASNGQGGGVGYTF.

This clone occurred a few times. The V gene is TRBV10-3, the J gene TRBJ1-3; no firm D call. Germline V lookup: CDR1 ENHRY, CDR2 SYGVKD. Trimming took 6 bases from V and 0 from J, leaving 12 bases between them. The CDR3 is 15 amino acids. CDR3 amino acids: CAISPASASGNTIYF. The CDR3 DNA reads TGTGCCATCAGCCCTGCTTCGGCCTCTGGAAACACCATATATTTT.

The V and J genes are TRBV18 and TRBJ1-6; D is unresolved. V lost 3 bases to trimming and J lost 7 bases, with 10 bases between them. Germline V lookup: CDR1 KGHSH, CDR2 LQKENI. The CDR3 has 14 amino acids. The CDR3 is CASSPAPKNSPLHF. DNA of the CDR3: TGTGCCAGCTCACCGGCCCCAAAGAATTCACCCCTCCACTTT. Looking up the rest from reference TRBV18 and TRBJ1-6 gives the full variable domain: NAGVMQNPRHLVRRRGQEARLRCSPMKGHSHVYWYRQLPEEGLKFMVYLQKENIIDESGMPKERFSAEFPKEGPSILRIQQVVRGDSAAYFCASSPAPKNSPLHFGNGTRLTVT.

This clone was observed many times. The CDR3 bases are TGTGCCAGCAGGTTAATACTAGGCAGTGAGCAGTTCTTC. As protein: CASRLILGSEQFF. The chain uses TRBV7-9 and TRBJ2-1; possible D gene TRBD2, 5 bases. V was clipped by 6 bases and J by 9 bases, with 15 bases between them. Looked up from germline, CDR1 is SEHNR and CDR2 is FQNEAQ (reference sequence). The CDR3 is made up of 13 amino acids.

The chain links TRBV7-8 to TRBJ1-2; 12 bases align to TRBD1. V lost 5 bases to trimming and J lost 9 bases; unmatched junction nucleotides: 7. The CDR3 is 14 amino acids. Germline V gene sequence: CDR1 SGHVS, CDR2 FQNEAQ. The CDR3, as DNA: TGTGCCAGCAGCCCCTCGGGGACAGGGGGCAGCTACACCTTC. Amino acids: CASSPSGTGGSYTF.

This clone appeared a few times. The chain links TRBV29-1 to TRBJ1-1; D call uncertain. The V end was cut by 4 bases, the J end by 0 bases, with 6 bases between. The CDR3 consists of 12 residues. From germline, CDR1 is SQVTM and CDR2 ANQGSEA. CDR3 amino acids: CSVVTVNTEAFF. CDR3 nucleotides: TGCAGCGTTGTAACAGTGAACACTGAAGCTTTCTTT.

This clone occurred a few times. One end of the junction is discordant with germline, which a read error may explain. The V call is TRBV7-9, the J call TRBJ1-1; 7 bases are a match to TRBD1. The CDR3 totals 14 residues. Germline values: CDR1 SEHNR, CDR2 FQNEAQ (reference sequence). The CDR3 sequence: CASSIEQGNAEAFF. DNA of the CDR3: TGTGCCAGCAGCATTGAACAGGGGAACGCTGAAGCTTTCTTT.

There are a few counts of this clone. Here the CDR3 DNA reads TGTGCCAGCAGCCAAGGCACAGGGAGCCACTGGAGTGCTTTCTTT. As protein: CASSQGTGSHWSAFF. J is TRBJ1-1 and V is TRBV14; weak D call: TRBD1 (6 bases). The V end lost 1 base, the J end lost 11 bases, and 20 bases lay between the germline ends. Per germline, CDR1 SGHDN and CDR2 FVKESK. This CDR3 has 15 amino acids.

This clone was seen ten or more times. The chain carries TRBV30 and TRBJ1-5; D is ambiguous. CDR1 GTSNPN and CDR2 SVGIG come from the germline V gene (reference sequence). CDR3 size: 13 residues. V lost 5 bases to trimming and J lost 0 bases, with 8 bases between them. In DNA, the CDR3 is TGTGCCTGGGAGGACGATAGCAATCAGCCCCAGCATTTT. This encodes CAWEDDSNQPQHF.

CDR3 coding DNA: TGTGCCAGCAGTTACCATGCAGGGCCGTCGGCTGAAGCTTTCTTT. This translates into CASSYHAGPSAEAFF. The chain links TRBV6-5 to TRBJ1-1; D may be TRBD1 (5 bases). The V and J ends lost 2 bases and 6 bases respectively, with 16 bases between them. CDR3 length: 15 amino acids. Germline V gene data show CDR1 as MNHEY and CDR2 as SVGAGI.